This TCR beta chain was sequenced for a study of Tregs in tolerant kidney transplant recipients. Profiled with immunoSEQ multiplex PCR; TCRdb holds only in-frame clones, not every one. The table includes 100,000 to 120,000 clones, 90% detected once. CD4+CD25+CD127- Tregs, CD4+CD25- non-Tregs, CD4 and CD8 cells were sorted. Germline lookup yields CDR1 SGHNT and CDR2 YENEEA. CDR3 length: 14 residues. V was cut by 5 bases and J by 0 bases, with 7 bases left in between. The origin of this receptor is a human donor who received a combined kidney and bone marrow transplant. V gene TRBV11-3 combines with J gene TRBJ2-2, with D possibly being TRBD2 (6 bases). The sample in question was CD4+ T cells from blood, obtained before the transplant. The CDR3 is CASSRRANTGELFF. DNA of the CDR3: TGTGCCAGCAGCCGGAGGGCGAACACCGGGGAGCTGTTTTTT.